The 13 T cell receptor beta chains below were found in one sample sequenced in a study of cytomegalovirus exposure and HLA in healthy donors. Use of 60 Vbeta and 13 Jbeta primers characterized the PCR. Sequencing was performed with immunoSEQ multiplex PCR; in TCRdb, only in-frame clones are kept and a portion is missing. The sample has 100,000 to 140,000 clones, more than 75% seen once. Material for sequencing was PBMCs. These receptors came from a man between 25 and 39 years old in good health and CMV-seropositive.

This chain connects TRBV9 to TRBJ2-7, with 9 nucleotides matching TRBD1. The CDR3 is 14 amino acids. Germline trimming cut 2 bases from V and 2 bases from J; bases unmatched to any gene: 2. Germline CDR1 reads SGDLS; CDR2 reads YYNGEE. This CDR3 is CASSVGTGTYEQYF. CDR3 coding DNA: TGTGCCAGCAGCGTCGGGACAGGGACCTACGAGCAGTACTTC. Complete variable domain (other parts from reference TRBV9 and TRBJ2-7): DSGVTQTPKHLITATGQRVTLRCSPRSGDLSVYWYQQSLDQGLQFLIQYYNGEERAKGNILERFSAQQFPDLHSELNLSSLELGDSALYFCASSVGTGTYEQYFGPGTRLTVT.

This clone was seen a single time. The genes are TRBV6-4 and TRBJ1-2, with 11 bases lining up with TRBD1. V shed 5 bases and J 8 bases; nucleotides not matched to a gene: 7. Germline lookup yields CDR1 MRHNA and CDR2 SNTAGT. The CDR3 loop spans 14 amino acids. For the CDR3, the DNA is TGTGCCAGCAGTCCCGGGACAGGGGGTGTAGGCTACACCTTC. Translating it yields CASSPGTGGVGYTF.

Details on this clone: The junction does not match germline at one end; this may be a read error. This sequence joins TRBV7-9 and TRBJ1-1; TRBD1 matches 7 bases. CDR3 size: 14 residues. CDR1 and CDR2 (germline): SEHNR, FQNEAQ (reference sequence). In DNA, the CDR3 is TGTTCCAGCAGCGAGGGACAGCCGAACACTGAAGCTTTCTTT. This translates into CSSSEGQPNTEAFF.

The rearrangement uses TRBV2 and TRBJ2-7, with 10 bases fitting TRBD2. CDR3 length: 15 residues. Germline V gene data show CDR1 as SNHLY and CDR2 as FYNNEI. Trimming took 3 bases from V and 4 from J; bases not matched to a gene: 6. The CDR3 bases are TGTGCCAGCAGTGATGAAGCGGGGGGGCGGTACGAGCAGTACTTC. Translation: CASSDEAGGRYEQYF.

V usage is TRBV5-1 and J usage is TRBJ1-1; TRBD1 is a possible D gene (5 bases). The germline gives CDR1 SGHRS, CDR2 YFSETQ. CDR3 length equals 14 residues. The germline V and J ends were trimmed by 1 base and 0 bases, with 7 bases remaining between them. The CDR3 loop is CASSLSGLNTEAFF. In DNA, the CDR3 is TGCGCCAGCAGCTTGTCAGGGTTGAACACTGAAGCTTTCTTT. Full variable domain (missing parts from reference TRBV5-1 and TRBJ1-1): KAGVTQTPRYLIKTRGQQVTLSCSPISGHRSVSWYQQTPGQGLQFLFEYFSETQRNKGNFPGRFSGRQFSNSRSEMNVSTLELGDSALYLCASSLSGLNTEAFFGQGTRLTVV.

V gene TRBV6-5 combines with J gene TRBJ1-1, with D unclear. The V end was cut by 6 bases, the J end by 1 base, with 9 bases between. Germline lookup yields CDR1 MNHEY and CDR2 SVGAGI. CDR3 length: 13 residues. The CDR3, as DNA: TGTGCCAGCAGCACCGGCGGGAACACTGAAGCTTTCTTT. It yields the protein CASSTGGNTEAFF.

This clone was detected only once. This rearrangement joins TRBV27 to TRBJ2-1, with 9 bases identical to TRBD2. J gave up 6 bases and V 2 bases, and 8 bases lay outside the gene matches. The germline V gene encodes CDR1 MNHEY and CDR2 SMNVEV (reference sequence). The CDR3 loop spans 16 amino acids. CDR3 loop: CASSLRVAGGANEQFF. The CDR3 bases are TGTGCCAGCAGTTTAAGGGTCGCGGGAGGGGCCAATGAGCAGTTCTTC.

A note on this clone: Sequence at one end of the junction differs from germline and may be a read error. The chain is built from TRBV7-9 and TRBJ2-7; D unresolved. The CDR3 contains 12 residues. Per the germline V gene, CDR1 is SEHNR and CDR2 is FQNEAQ (reference sequence). The CDR3 protein is CSSSLGIYEQYF. The CDR3 bases are TGTTCCAGCAGCTTAGGTATCTACGAGCAGTACTTC.

Here the CDR3 DNA reads TGTGCCACCAGCAGAGATGCGCCTAGCGGGGGTAATGAGCAGTTCTTC. Protein sequence: CATSRDAPSGGNEQFF. V gene TRBV15 combines with J gene TRBJ2-1; 10 bases align to TRBD2. In germline, CDR1 is LNHNV, CDR2 YYDKDF (reference sequence). The J segment lost 7 bases and the V segment lost 0 bases, leaving 6 bases of the junction unmatched. There are 16 residues in the CDR3. Filled out from reference TRBV15 and TRBJ2-1, the complete variable domain reads DAMVIQNPRYQVTQFGKPVTLSCSQTLNHNVMYWYQQKSSQAPKLLFHYYDKDFNNEADTPDNFQSRRPNTSFCFLDIRSPGLGDTAMYLCATSRDAPSGGNEQFFGPGTRLTVL.

This sequence joins TRBV2 and TRBJ1-2; 8 nucleotides line up with TRBD1. The CDR3 totals 12 residues. V lost 9 bases, J lost 9 bases, and 9 bases stayed unmatched. Germline V gene data show CDR1 as SNHLY and CDR2 as FYNNEI. In nucleotides, the CDR3 is TGTGCCAGTGCATCTGACAGGGGTAGCTACACCTTC. Its protein is CASASDRGSYTF. The full variable domain, completed using reference TRBV2 and TRBJ1-2, is EPEVTQTPSHQVTQMGQEVILRCVPISNHLYFYWYRQILGQKVEFLVSFYNNEISEKSEIFDDQFSVERPDGSNFTLKIRSTKLEDSAMYFCASASDRGSYTFGSGTRLTVV.

The chain combines TRBV27 with TRBJ1-2; unclear D gene. Between the trimmed V and J ends, which lost 10 bases and 3 bases, there was a span of 15 bases. The germline V gene has CDR1 MNHEY and CDR2 SMNVEV (reference sequence). The CDR3 loop spans 13 amino acids. The CDR3 DNA sequence: TGTGCCACCTCAGACTTTAGCCACTATGGCTACACCTTC. Translated, it gives CATSDFSHYGYTF.

V is TRBV2 and J is TRBJ2-3, with 7 bases aligning to TRBD1. J gave up 0 bases and V 4 bases, and 1 base lay outside the gene matches. Germline CDR1 SNHLY, CDR2 FYNNEI. The CDR3 totals 14 residues. The DNA of the CDR3 is TGTGCCAGCAGTGGACAGGGTAGCACAGATACGCAGTATTTT. Its protein product is CASSGQGSTDTQYF.

This clone has a handful of counts. J is TRBJ2-3 and V is TRBV6-5; TRBD1 agrees at 8 bases. J was trimmed by 4 bases and V by 5 bases; bases with no gene match: 5. The CDR3 has 14 residues. Germline CDR1 reads MNHEY; CDR2 reads SVGAGI. CDR3: CASSEGQGADTQYF. The CDR3, as DNA: TGTGCCAGCAGTGAAGGACAGGGAGCAGATACGCAGTATTTT.